The 26 T cell receptor beta chains below were found in one sample sequenced in a study of blood T cell repertoires in COVID-19. TCRdb's copy holds only in-frame clones and misses some; the assay was immunoSEQ multiplex PCR. The repertoire holds roughly 50,000 clones, with more than 85% as singletons. What was sequenced was peripheral blood. The receptors originated from a middle-aged man with active COVID-19.

The chain is built from TRBV4-2 and TRBJ1-1, with TRBD1 matching over 8 bases. This CDR3 is 16 amino acids long. Per germline, CDR1 LGHNA and CDR2 YNFKEQ. Losses at the gene ends were 3 bases for V and 4 bases for J; bases not matched to a gene: 10. The CDR3 protein is CASSHADRELGTEAFF. DNA for the CDR3: TGTGCCAGCAGCCACGCGGACAGGGAACTAGGCACTGAAGCTTTCTTT.

This rearrangement joins TRBV18 to TRBJ2-2; D unclear. The germline CDR1 and CDR2 sequences are KGHSH and LQKENI. Trimming took 1 base from V and 1 from J, leaving 7 bases between them. CDR3 size: 15 residues. The CDR3 is CASSPRPRNTGELFF. The CDR3 nucleotides read TGTGCCAGCTCACCACGGCCTAGGAACACCGGGGAGCTGTTTTTT.

The V call is TRBV10-3, the J call TRBJ2-5, with 7 bases aligning to TRBD2. The germline gives CDR1 ENHRY, CDR2 SYGVKD. CDR3 size: 13 residues. The V and J ends lost 10 bases and 5 bases, in that order; junction bases with no gene match: 10. Here the CDR3 DNA reads TGTGCCACCAGAAGCGGGACGGTTGAGACCCAGTACTTC. Protein product: CATRSGTVETQYF.

This clone appeared a single time. The J gene is TRBJ2-3, the V gene TRBV6-5, with 7 nucleotides matching TRBD1. Trimming took 11 bases from V and 4 from J; bases not matched to a gene: 15. The CDR3 runs 15 residues. Germline CDR1 reads MNHEY; CDR2 reads SVGAGI. CDR3 DNA sequence: TGTGCCCCTTTGACTCGGGACAGCTTCCCAGATACGCAGTATTTT. This codes for CAPLTRDSFPDTQYF.

The J gene is TRBJ2-1, the V gene TRBV4-1, with 8 nucleotides matching TRBD1. Unmatched junction bases numbered 21, after V lost 6 bases and J lost 8 bases. CDR1 MGHRA and CDR2 YSYEKL come from the germline V gene. The CDR3 runs 18 residues. The CDR3 DNA reads TGCGCCAGCAGTCGTAAAACCCGACAGGGGAAGTATCAGGATGAGCAGTTCTTC. Translating gives CASSRKTRQGKYQDEQFF.

The V call is TRBV5-5, the J call TRBJ2-5, with TRBD2 matching over 10 bases. Looked up from germline, CDR1 is SGHKS and CDR2 is YYEKEE (reference sequence). V lost 4 bases to trimming and J lost 8 bases; unmatched junction nucleotides: 8. The CDR3 is 14 amino acids. This CDR3 is CASSPLAGVGTQYF. DNA for the CDR3: TGTGCCAGCAGCCCGCTAGCGGGAGTAGGCACCCAGTACTTC.

The rearrangement links TRBV15 to TRBJ1-6; possibly TRBD1 for D (5 bases). Germline V CDR1 and CDR2: LNHNV, YYDKDF (reference sequence). The CDR3 has 15 residues. Between the trimmed V and J ends, which lost 1 base and 5 bases, there was a span of 9 bases. The CDR3 here is CATSRAGGDNSPLHF. The CDR3 region has the DNA TGTGCCACCAGCAGAGCGGGGGGGGATAATTCACCCCTCCACTTT.

The gene calls are TRBV7-2 and TRBJ2-7; TRBD2 matches at 11 bases. Germline CDR1 is SGHTA and CDR2 is FQGNSA. This CDR3 contains 16 residues. With V trimmed by 3 bases and J by 0 bases, 4 bases remained unmatched. CDR3 in DNA: TGTGCCAGCAGCTTGGTAGCGGGGGGGAGCTCCTACGAGCAGTACTTC. It is translated as CASSLVAGGSSYEQYF. The variable domain in full, completed from reference TRBV7-2 and TRBJ2-7, reads GAGVSQSPSNKVTEKGKDVELRCDPISGHTALYWYRQSLGQGLEFLIYFQGNSAPDKSGLPSDRFSAERTGGSVSTLTIQRTQQEDSAVYLCASSLVAGGSSYEQYFGPGTRLTVT.

The CDR3 spells CASASGQHYGYTF. CDR3 DNA sequence: TGTGCCAGCGCGTCGGGACAGCACTATGGCTACACCTTC. The chain links TRBV18 to TRBJ1-2, with TRBD1 matching 7 bases. Per germline, CDR1 KGHSH and CDR2 LQKENI. This CDR3 has 13 amino acids. Trimming at V came to 8 bases and at J to 3 bases, leaving 6 bases not matched to a gene.

The chain uses TRBV24-1 and TRBJ2-2; 9 nucleotides align to TRBD2. The CDR3 sequence is 14 residues long. Germline trimming cut 9 bases from V and 6 bases from J; bases unmatched to any gene: 7. CDR1 is KGHDR and CDR2 is SFDVKD in the germline V gene. The CDR3 reads CATGRAGGSGELFF. In DNA, the CDR3 is TGTGCCACCGGAAGAGCGGGAGGATCCGGGGAGCTGTTTTTT.

The chain recombines TRBV28 with TRBJ1-2, with 9 positions matching TRBD1. The CDR3 totals 15 residues. The V segment lost 2 bases and the J segment 3 bases; nucleotides outside the gene matches: 4. Germline assignment: CDR1 MDHEN and CDR2 SYDVKM. CDR3 nucleotide sequence: TGTGCCAGCAGTTTACCGGGACAGGGATACTATGGCTACACCTTC. Its translation: CASSLPGQGYYGYTF.

This clone showed up just once. The chain recombines TRBV4-2 with TRBJ2-7; 10 bases line up with TRBD2. The V segment lost 3 bases and the J segment 3 bases; nucleotides outside the gene matches: 8. Germline CDR1 is LGHNA and CDR2 is YNFKEQ. The CDR3 loop spans 16 amino acids. CDR3: CASSHDLAGGIYEQYF. The CDR3 nucleotides read TGTGCCAGCAGCCATGACTTAGCGGGAGGTATCTACGAGCAGTACTTC.

V gene TRBV12-5 combines with J gene TRBJ2-3; 11 bases fit TRBD2. Germline CDR1 reads LGHNT; CDR2 reads FRNRAP. J lost 0 bases, V lost 0 bases, and 11 bases had no gene match. The CDR3 runs to 20 residues. CDR3 in DNA: TGTGCTAGTGGTTTGGTTCTGCGACTAGCGGGACCCCCTAGCACAGATACGCAGTATTTT. Protein: CASGLVLRLAGPPSTDTQYF.

The chain uses TRBV6-1 and TRBJ2-1; 8 nucleotides agree with TRBD1. This CDR3 has 16 residues. The V segment lost 2 bases and the J segment 9 bases; nucleotides outside the gene matches: 12. The germline V gene has CDR1 MNHNS and CDR2 SASEGT. The CDR3 loop is CASSEKDRAGGFEQFF. The DNA for the CDR3 is TGTGCCAGCAGTGAAAAGGATCGAGCAGGGGGCTTTGAGCAGTTCTTC.

CDR3 sequence: CASSLEAGMRNIQYF. The CDR3, as DNA: TGCGCCAGCAGCTTGGAGGCAGGGATGAGGAACATTCAGTACTTC. The chain has TRBV5-1 and TRBJ2-4; perhaps TRBD1 as D (5 bases). The ends were cut back, 0 bases at V and 7 bases at J, with 14 bases in the middle. CDR3 length: 15 amino acids. CDR1 SGHRS and CDR2 YFSETQ come from the germline V gene.

The sample holds one count of this clone. The sample has other DNA sequences that encode this CDR3 too. J is TRBJ1-1 and V is TRBV6-5, with TRBD1 matching 11 bases. The CDR3 sequence is 13 residues long. Germline values: CDR1 MNHEY, CDR2 SVGAGI. V was clipped by 8 bases and J by 5 bases; unmatched bases: 4. The DNA for the CDR3 is TGTGCCAGCTCTCGGGACAGGGGGACTGAAGCTTTCTTT. Translating it yields CASSRDRGTEAFF.

The chain carries TRBV12-3 or TRBV12-4 and TRBJ2-7; TRBD1 matches at 8 bases. The length of the CDR3 is 13 residues. J gave up 2 bases and V 6 bases, and 3 bases lay outside the gene matches. Written as DNA, the CDR3 is TGTGCCAGCAGGCCGGACAGGGCCTACGAGCAGTACTTC. Translated: CASRPDRAYEQYF.

The chain uses TRBV15 and TRBJ2-1; TRBD1 might be the D (6 bases). This CDR3 region has 14 residues. V was pared by 5 bases and J by 9 bases, with 17 bases between. Looked up from germline, CDR1 is LNHNV and CDR2 is YYDKDF (reference sequence). In DNA form, the CDR3 reads TGTGCCACCAGCGGATCAACAGGGTTAGGTGAGCAGTTCTTC. Translated: CATSGSTGLGEQFF.

The chain couples TRBV15 to TRBJ2-5, with 7 bases matching TRBD1. V lost 9 bases, J lost 1 base, and 5 bases stayed unmatched. The CDR3 is 13 residues long. The germline V gene encodes CDR1 LNHNV and CDR2 YYDKDF (reference sequence). This CDR3 reads CATSDRVQETQYF. Written as DNA, the CDR3 is TGTGCCACAAGCGACAGGGTCCAAGAGACCCAGTACTTC.

The J gene is TRBJ1-4, the V gene TRBV30; D is unclear. The CDR3 covers 13 residues. Trimming took off 7 bases at V and 0 bases at J, with 9 bases between the two ends. Germline loops: CDR1 GTSNPN, CDR2 SVGIG (reference sequence). The CDR3 sequence: CALNTATNEKLFF. CDR3 nucleotides: TGTGCCTTGAACACCGCAACTAATGAAAAACTGTTTTTT. The whole variable domain, remainder taken from reference TRBV30 and TRBJ1-4, is SQTIHQWPATLVQPVGSPLSLECTVEGTSNPNLYWYRQAAGRGLQLLFYSVGIGQISSEVPQNLSASRPQDRQFILSSKKLLLSDSGFYLCALNTATNEKLFFGSGTQLSVL.

The V and J genes are TRBV7-2 and TRBJ2-1; TRBD1 might be the D (6 bases). Trimming stripped 3 bases from V and 9 bases from J, with 12 bases between. The CDR3 contains 13 residues. The germline gives CDR1 SGHTA, CDR2 FQGNSA. CDR3 sequence reads: CASSFDRDTEQFF. DNA of the CDR3: TGTGCCAGCAGCTTCGACCGGGACACTGAGCAGTTCTTC.

The J gene is TRBJ2-2, the V gene TRBV11-2; 8 bases are shared with TRBD2. J lost 7 bases, V lost 3 bases, and 7 bases had no gene match. Germline CDR1 reads SGHAT; CDR2 reads FQNNGV. The CDR3 covers 15 residues. CDR3 residues: CASSFGGGQCGELFF. CDR3 sequence (DNA): TGTGCCAGCAGCTTCGGGGGGGGGCAGTGCGGGGAGCTGTTTTTT.

This clone was observed a single time. The gene calls are TRBV5-4 and TRBJ1-1; D is possibly TRBD1 (6 bases). V was clipped by 1 base and J by 4 bases, with 11 bases between them. Germline-derived CDR1 and CDR2 are SGHNT and YYREEE (reference sequence). This CDR3 contains 14 residues. This CDR3 reads CASSLQGQITEAFF. CDR3 bases: TGTGCCAGCAGCTTGCAGGGGCAGATCACTGAAGCTTTCTTT.

The chain is built from TRBV3-1 (or the pseudogene TRBV3-2) and TRBJ1-1; D is ambiguous. CDR3 length: 13 amino acids. The V gene's germline CDR1 is LGHDT and CDR2 YNNKEL (reference sequence). The V gene lost 1 base and the J gene lost 6 bases, with 9 bases spanning the gap. This CDR3 reads CASSQGSGSEAFF. As DNA, the CDR3 is TGTGCCAGCAGCCAAGGATCCGGGTCTGAAGCTTTCTTT.

The rearrangement uses TRBV11-2 and TRBJ1-1; 7 nucleotides match TRBD1. The CDR3 consists of 15 residues. Germline V gene sequence: CDR1 SGHAT, CDR2 FQNNGV. With 2 bases clipped from V and 6 bases from J, the junction kept 9 bases outside the gene matches. The CDR3 loop reads CASSLKTGWIAEAFF. In nucleotides, the CDR3 is TGTGCCAGCAGCTTAAAGACAGGGTGGATCGCTGAAGCTTTCTTT.

The chain is built from TRBV11-3 and TRBJ1-1; D not certain. CDR1 is SGHNT, CDR2 YENEEA, per germline. This CDR3 comprises 13 residues. The V end was cut by 5 bases, the J end by 4 bases, with 11 bases between. CDR3 residues: CASSPGSGTEAFF. The CDR3 DNA is TGTGCCAGCAGCCCCGGGTCGGGCACTGAAGCTTTCTTT.